These T cell receptor beta chains were read from a single sample in a study of PD-1 blockade in classical Hodgkin lymphoma. The assay was immunoSEQ multiplex PCR, and TCRdb's table has in-frame clones only and misses some. The sample holds over 20,000 clones; about 80% are singletons and the top ten take 7.2%. This specimen consisted of peripheral blood mononuclear cells (PBMCs), obtained before the fourth cycle of nivolumab. These TCRs come from a human donor with classical Hodgkin lymphoma. CDR3s include the opening cysteine and the closing phenylalanine or tryptophan. Fields, in order: J gene, V gene, clone size, D gene, CDR3 protein, CDR3 DNA. The D gene is left open where the match is weak. The size of a clone is reported for some rows only, either as once, few or many, or as a class for expanded clones.

>TRBJ2-4|TRBV5-1|NA|NA
CASSRLTAEIQYF
TGCGCCAGCAGCCGTTTGACTGCCGAGATTCAGTACTTC
>TRBJ2-7|TRBV4-2|NA|NA
CASSPQVGPYEQYF
TGTGCCAGCAGCCCCCAAGTTGGGCCCTACGAGCAGTACTTC
>TRBJ1-5|TRBV28|NA|NA
CASSSGRRGNQPQHF
TGTGCCAGCAGCTCAGGGCGGAGGGGCAATCAGCCCCAGCATTTT
>TRBJ2-4|TRBV5-6|NA|NA
CASSSDGPQYF
TGTGCCAGCAGCTCGGACGGGCCTCAGTACTTC
>TRBJ2-1|TRBV2|NA|TRBD1
CASTVDRVEVREFF
TGTGCCAGCACTGTGGACAGGGTTGAGGTTCGGGAGTTCTTC
>TRBJ2-7|TRBV19|NA|NA
CASSEPGGSSYEQYF
TGTGCCAGTAGTGAACCAGGGGGGAGCTCCTACGAGCAGTACTTC
>TRBJ2-3|TRBV6-4|NA|TRBD2
CASRGTGARSGRGEDTQYF
TGTGCCAGCAGGGGCACAGGGGCACGTAGCGGGAGGGGGGAGGATACGCAGTATTTT
>TRBJ2-1|TRBV11-2|few|NA
CASSDSGTFYNEQFF
TGTGCCAGCAGCGATTCCGGGACTTTTTACAATGAGCAGTTCTTC
>TRBJ1-5|TRBV30|NA|TRBD1
CACIGTGNQPQHF
TGTGCCTGTATAGGGACAGGCAATCAGCCCCAGCATTTT
>TRBJ1-6|TRBV4-2|once|TRBD1
CASSQDRGYNSPLHF
TGTGCCAGCAGCCAGGACAGGGGGTATAATTCACCCCTCCACTTT
>TRBJ2-5|TRBV29-1|NA|NA
CSVGRGVGPETQYF
TGCAGCGTTGGGAGGGGAGTGGGCCCAGAGACCCAGTACTTC
>TRBJ2-5|TRBV5-1|NA|TRBD1
CASSLEFRTGAGGETQYF
TGCGCCAGCAGCTTGGAGTTCAGGACAGGGGCTGGAGGAGAGACCCAGTACTTC
>TRBJ2-1|TRBV7-9|NA|TRBD2
CASSFITTSGRTFYNEQFF
TGTGCCAGCAGCTTTATAACTACTAGCGGGAGGACATTCTACAATGAGCAGTTCTTC
>TRBJ2-5|TRBV28|NA|NA
CASSAAEALQETQYF
TGTGCCAGCAGTGCCGCGGAGGCCTTGCAAGAGACCCAGTACTTC
>TRBJ2-3|TRBV28|NA|TRBD2
CASSLIRGGTDTQYF
TGTGCCAGCAGTTTAATACGGGGGGGCACAGATACGCAGTATTTT
>TRBJ2-2|TRBV7-9|NA|NA
CASSLGRQNTGELFF
TGTGCCAGCAGCTTAGGTCGGCAGAACACCGGGGAGCTGTTTTTT
>TRBJ1-2|TRBV9|NA|NA
CASSRQEGNGYTF
TGTGCCAGCAGCAGACAGGAGGGAAATGGCTACACCTTC
>TRBJ2-1|TRBV18|NA|TRBD2
CASSRAWDLGTSGSHLEFSNEQFF
TGTGCCAGCTCTAGGGCTTGGGACCTCGGGACTAGCGGGAGTCATCTCGAATTTTCAAATGAGCAGTTCTTC
>TRBJ1-3|TRBV9|NA|TRBD1
CASSVSKGQGVSGNTIYF
TGTGCCAGCAGCGTTTCTAAGGGACAGGGGGTCTCTGGAAACACCATATATTTT
>TRBJ1-2|TRBV6-6|NA|NA
CASSIDQRQGCTF
TGTGCCAGCAGTATAGACCAAAGGCAGGGGTGCACCTTC
>TRBJ1-1|TRBV9|NA|NA
CASSVLLNTEAFF
TGTGCCAGCAGCGTACTCCTGAACACTGAAGCTTTCTTT
>TRBJ1-2|TRBV19|NA|NA
CASIKSQGRGAAGYTF
TGTGCCAGTATCAAGTCACAGGGACGGGGGGCGGCTGGCTACACCTTC
>TRBJ1-6|TRBV6-1|NA|TRBD1
CASTGQGNSPLHF
TGTGCCAGCACTGGACAGGGGAATTCACCCCTCCACTTT
>TRBJ2-6|TRBV27|NA|NA
CASSLFAGANVLTF
TGTGCCAGCAGTTTATTCGCCGGGGCCAACGTCCTGACTTTC
>TRBJ2-7|TRBV2|few|NA
CASSEGKGRPAEYF
TGTGCCAGCAGTGAAGGAAAGGGACGTCCTGCGGAGTACTTC
>TRBJ2-1|TRBV27|NA|TRBD2
CASSLDGGGPFSYNEQFF
TGTGCCAGCAGTTTGGATGGCGGGGGGCCCTTTTCCTACAATGAGCAGTTCTTC
>TRBJ2-7|TRBV18|NA|TRBD1
CASSGAGTGGYEQYF
TGTGCCAGCTCGGGAGCCGGGACAGGTGGTTACGAGCAGTACTTC
>TRBJ2-2|TRBV28|NA|NA
CASSLRTLNTGELFF
TGTGCCAGCAGTTTAAGGACACTTAACACCGGGGAGCTGTTTTTT
>TRBJ2-5|TRBV15|NA|TRBD2
CATSREYSGGAEETQYF
TGTGCCACCAGCAGAGAGTATAGCGGGGGGGCCGAGGAGACCCAGTACTTC
>TRBJ2-3|TRBV2|NA|NA
CAILVSGADTQYF
TGTGCCATCCTAGTGAGCGGAGCGGATACGCAGTATTTT
>TRBJ1-2|TRBV6-6|NA|NA
CASSSGPRLVGYTF
TGTGCCAGCAGCTCCGGGCCACGGTTGGTTGGCTACACCTTC
>TRBJ1-1|TRBV29-1|NA|NA
CSVRWGGSDTEAFF
TGCAGCGTTAGGTGGGGGGGTTCGGACACTGAAGCTTTCTTT
>TRBJ2-5|TRBV27|once|NA
CASSPDSSYQETQYF
TGTGCCAGCAGTCCCGACTCGTCCTACCAAGAGACCCAGTACTTC
>TRBJ2-5|TRBV7-3|NA|NA
CASSLGKWETQYF
TGTGCCAGCAGCTTAGGGAAGTGGGAGACCCAGTACTTC
>TRBJ2-7|TRBV6-5|NA|NA
CASTINRGPYYEQYF
TGTGCCAGCACCATCAATCGGGGTCCCTACTACGAGCAGTACTTC
>TRBJ1-2|TRBV5-1|once|NA
CASSTASFNGYTF
TGCGCCAGCAGCACCGCTTCCTTCAATGGCTACACCTTC
>TRBJ2-3|TRBV6-1|once|NA
CASSEFGGLVADTQYF
TGTGCCAGCAGTGAATTTGGGGGGCTCGTGGCAGATACGCAGTATTTT
>TRBJ2-3|TRBV5-1|NA|TRBD2
CASSPPTSGGGGDTQYF
TGCGCCAGCAGCCCTCCGACTAGCGGAGGGGGAGGAGATACGCAGTATTTT
>TRBJ1-1|TRBV5-1|NA|NA
CASSLLRQANTEAFF
TGCGCCAGCAGCTTGCTACGGCAGGCCAACACTGAAGCTTTCTTT
>TRBJ1-2|TRBV27|NA|NA
CASSLTGLLFTNYGYTF
TGTGCCAGCAGTTTAACCGGGCTACTCTTTACTAACTATGGCTACACCTTC
>TRBJ1-5|TRBV6-1|NA|TRBD1
CASSATGREQPQHF
TGTGCCAGCAGTGCGACAGGGCGGGAACAGCCCCAGCATTTT
>TRBJ1-2|TRBV4-2|NA|TRBD1
CASSRKGQGVHGYTF
TGTGCCAGCAGCCGAAAGGGACAGGGGGTTCATGGCTACACCTTC
>TRBJ2-3|TRBV28|once|NA
CASSLPDSTDTQYF
TGTGCCAGCAGTTTGCCGGATAGCACAGATACGCAGTATTTT
>TRBJ2-5|TRBV6-1|medium-sized|NA
CASSGLTSPNVQETQYF
TGTGCCAGCAGTGGACTTACTAGTCCCAATGTCCAAGAGACCCAGTACTTC
>TRBJ2-2|TRBV1|once|NA
CTSSQDPAQVGATGELFF
TGCACCAGCAGCCAAGACCCGGCACAGGTCGGGGCTACCGGGGAGCTGTTTTTT
>TRBJ2-3|TRBV9|few|TRBD2
CASSRSGRSADTQYF
TGTGCCAGCAGTCGTAGCGGGAGATCGGCAGATACGCAGTATTTT
>TRBJ1-4|TRBV2|NA|NA
CASIYGGRNEKLFF
TGTGCCAGCATATATGGGGGGCGGAATGAAAAACTGTTTTTT
>TRBJ2-6|TRBV4-3|NA|NA
CASSQPRGDGANVLTF
TGCGCCAGCAGCCAACCCAGGGGTGATGGGGCCAACGTCCTGACTTTC